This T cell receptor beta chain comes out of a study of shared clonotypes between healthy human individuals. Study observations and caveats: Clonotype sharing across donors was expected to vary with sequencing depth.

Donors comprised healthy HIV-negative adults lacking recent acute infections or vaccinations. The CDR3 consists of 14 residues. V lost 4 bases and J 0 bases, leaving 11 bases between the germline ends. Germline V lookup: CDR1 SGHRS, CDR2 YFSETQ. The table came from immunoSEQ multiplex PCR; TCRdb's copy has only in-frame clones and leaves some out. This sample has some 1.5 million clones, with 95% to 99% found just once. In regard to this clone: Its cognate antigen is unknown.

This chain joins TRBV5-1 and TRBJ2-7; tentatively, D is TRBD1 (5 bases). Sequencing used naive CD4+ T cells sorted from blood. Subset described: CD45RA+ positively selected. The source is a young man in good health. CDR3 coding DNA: TGCGCCAGCAGCCCCTGGGGCGTCTCCTACGAGCAGTACTTC. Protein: CASSPWGVSYEQYF.